This T cell receptor (beta chain) came from a study of shared clonotypes between healthy human individuals. Using immunoSEQ multiplex PCR, the repertoire was profiled, and TCRdb retains in-frame clones only, with some absent. The sample lists a few hundred thousand clones; about 95% were seen once. Cells designated naive CD8 were CD45RO-negative and were positively selected for CCR7, with terminally differentiated effector memory CD45RA+ cells excluded. The receptor was derived from a woman younger than 45 in good health. Sequencing was done on a sample of naive CD8+ T cells sorted from blood.

CDR3 region: CASSPFGGTNEKLFF. The CDR3, as DNA: TGTGCCAGCAGTCCCTTTGGGGGAACTAATGAAAAACTGTTTTTT. The rearrangement joins TRBV6-5 to TRBJ1-4; D is perhaps TRBD1 (5 bases). The CDR3 runs to 15 residues. V lost 5 bases and J 1 base, leaving 11 bases between the germline ends. CDR1 is MNHEY, CDR2 SVGAGI, per germline.